The clone carrying this TCR beta chain was recorded only once. The antigen is not known. This entry comes from a study of shared clonotypes between healthy human individuals. Study-wide background: Each donor's CD8 memory used one plate, CD8 naive two, each CD4 subset three. Broader study findings: The study's rarefaction showed incomplete sorted-subset sequencing despite large depth.

Genomic DNA of each subset was evenly split across several immunoSEQ plates. Clones were sequenced by immunoSEQ multiplex PCR, and TCRdb holds only the in-frame ones, with some missing. The profile shows around 1.1 million clones, about 80% of them singletons. Subsets obtained from CD4+ cells comprised CD45RA+ naive and CD45RA-negative memory cells. The CDR3 contains 15 residues. V was clipped by 4 bases and J by 6 bases; unmatched bases: 12. Germline V lookup: CDR1 SGHDT, CDR2 YYEEEE. This TCR was sampled from a man in his late teens or twenties in good health. Some clones in this sample may be carry-over from other donors' samples. Sequenced: memory CD4+ T cells from PBMCs. The subset is: CD45RA-negative fraction. V gene TRBV5-6 combines with J gene TRBJ1-1; 7 nucleotides match TRBD1. The CDR3 here is CASSSWTGTVPEAFF. The CDR3 bases are TGTGCCAGCAGCAGCTGGACAGGCACAGTACCTGAAGCTTTCTTT.